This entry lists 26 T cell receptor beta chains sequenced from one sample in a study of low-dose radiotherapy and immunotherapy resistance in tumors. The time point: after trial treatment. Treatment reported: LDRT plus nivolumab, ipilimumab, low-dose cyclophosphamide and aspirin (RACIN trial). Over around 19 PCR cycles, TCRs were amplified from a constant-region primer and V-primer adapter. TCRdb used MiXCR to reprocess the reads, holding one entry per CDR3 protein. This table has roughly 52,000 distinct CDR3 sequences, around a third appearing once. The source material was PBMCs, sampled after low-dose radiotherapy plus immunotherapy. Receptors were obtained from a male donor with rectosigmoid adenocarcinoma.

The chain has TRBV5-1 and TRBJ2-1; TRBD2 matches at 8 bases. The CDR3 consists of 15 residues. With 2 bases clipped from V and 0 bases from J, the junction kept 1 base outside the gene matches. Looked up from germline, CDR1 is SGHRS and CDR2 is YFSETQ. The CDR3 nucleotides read TGCGCCAGCAGCTTAGCGGGAGACTCCTACAATGAGCAGTTCTTC. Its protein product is CASSLAGDSYNEQFF. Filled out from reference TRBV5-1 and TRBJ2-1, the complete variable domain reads KAGVTQTPRYLIKTRGQQVTLSCSPISGHRSVSWYQQTPGQGLQFLFEYFSETQRNKGNFPGRFSGRQFSNSRSEMNVSTLELGDSALYLCASSLAGDSYNEQFFGPGTRLTVL.

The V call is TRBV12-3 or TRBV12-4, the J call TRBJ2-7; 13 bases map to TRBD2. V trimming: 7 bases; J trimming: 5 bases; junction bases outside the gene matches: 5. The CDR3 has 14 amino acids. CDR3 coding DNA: TGTGCCAGCAACGGACTAGCGGGGGACAACGAGCAGTACTTC. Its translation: CASNGLAGDNEQYF.

CDR3 DNA sequence: TGTGCCAGCACTGGGGGGCCCGACACCGGGGAGCTGTTTTTT. Its translation is CASTGGPDTGELFF. The genes are TRBV6-2 or TRBV6-3 and TRBJ2-2; the D call may be TRBD1 or TRBD2 (6 bases each). Germline V gene sequence: CDR1 MNHEY, CDR2 SVGEGT. This CDR3 region has 14 residues. V dropped 7 bases and J dropped 3 bases, with 12 bases sitting between them.

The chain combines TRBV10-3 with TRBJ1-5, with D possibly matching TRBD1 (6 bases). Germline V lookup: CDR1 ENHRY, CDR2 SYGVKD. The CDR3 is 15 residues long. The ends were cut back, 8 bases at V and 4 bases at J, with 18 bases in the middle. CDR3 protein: CAIGPGAGGNQPQHF. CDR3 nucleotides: TGTGCCATCGGTCCGGGGGCCGGGGGGAATCAGCCCCAGCATTTT.

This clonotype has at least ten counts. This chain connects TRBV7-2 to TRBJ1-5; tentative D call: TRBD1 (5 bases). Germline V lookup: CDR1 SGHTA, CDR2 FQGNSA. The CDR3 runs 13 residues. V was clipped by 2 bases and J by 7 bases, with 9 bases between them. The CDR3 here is CASSLQGKQPQHF. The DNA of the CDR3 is TGTGCCAGCAGCTTACAGGGAAAGCAGCCCCAGCATTTT. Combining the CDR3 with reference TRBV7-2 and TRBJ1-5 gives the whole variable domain GAGVSQSPSNKVTEKGKDVELRCDPISGHTALYWYRQSLGQGLEFLIYFQGNSAPDKSGLPSDRFSAERTGGSVSTLTIQRTQQEDSAVYLCASSLQGKQPQHFGDGTRLSIL.

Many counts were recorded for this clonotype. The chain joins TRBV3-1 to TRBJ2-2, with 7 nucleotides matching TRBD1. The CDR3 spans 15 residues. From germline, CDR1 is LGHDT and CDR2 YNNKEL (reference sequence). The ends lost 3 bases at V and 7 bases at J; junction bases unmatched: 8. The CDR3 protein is CASSQGTQGIGELFF. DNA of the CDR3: TGTGCCAGCAGCCAGGGTACACAGGGGATCGGGGAGCTGTTTTTT.

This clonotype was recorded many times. The CDR3 reads CASSLSGGTYNEQFF. For the CDR3, the DNA is TGTGCCAGCAGCCTTAGCGGGGGAACATACAATGAGCAGTTCTTC. The V and J genes are TRBV27 and TRBJ2-1; 9 bases line up with TRBD2. This CDR3 spans 15 amino acids. CDR1 MNHEY and CDR2 SMNVEV come from the germline V gene (reference sequence). Trimming removed 6 bases from V and 4 bases from J; junction bases left unmatched: 7.

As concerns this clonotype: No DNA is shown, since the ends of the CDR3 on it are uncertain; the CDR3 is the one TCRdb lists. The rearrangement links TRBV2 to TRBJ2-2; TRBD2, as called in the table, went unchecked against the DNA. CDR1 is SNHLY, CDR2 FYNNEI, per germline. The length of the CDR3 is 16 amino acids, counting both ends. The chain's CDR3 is CASSSKGLAAGELFFF.

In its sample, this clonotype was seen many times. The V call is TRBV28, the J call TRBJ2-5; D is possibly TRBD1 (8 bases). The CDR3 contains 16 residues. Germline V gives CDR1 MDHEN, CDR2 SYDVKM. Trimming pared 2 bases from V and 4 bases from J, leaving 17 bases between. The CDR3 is CASSLGRGRGGETQYF. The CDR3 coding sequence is TGTGCCAGCAGTTTAGGCAGGGGGCGCGGGGGAGAGACCCAGTACTTC.

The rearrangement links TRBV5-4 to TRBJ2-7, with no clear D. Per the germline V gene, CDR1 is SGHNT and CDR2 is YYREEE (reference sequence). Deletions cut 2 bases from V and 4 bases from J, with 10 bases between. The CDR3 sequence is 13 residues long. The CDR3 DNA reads TGTGCCAGCAGCTTCCCCTCCGGGTACGAGCAGTACTTC. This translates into CASSFPSGYEQYF. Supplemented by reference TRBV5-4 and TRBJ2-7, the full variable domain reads ETGVTQSPTHLIKTRGQQVTLRCSSQSGHNTVSWYQQALGQGPQFIFQYYREEENGRGNFPPRFSGLQFPNYSSELNVNALELDDSALYLCASSFPSGYEQYFGPGTRLTVT.

CDR3 region: CASSQDGGPQETQYF. CDR3 sequence (DNA): TGCGCCAGCAGCCAAGACGGGGGGCCCCAAGAGACCCAGTACTTC. This rearrangement joins TRBV4-1 to TRBJ2-5; a possible D gene is TRBD2 (7 bases). Germline V lookup: CDR1 MGHRA, CDR2 YSYEKL. CDR3 size: 15 residues. V lost 0 bases and J 1 base, leaving 9 bases between the germline ends.

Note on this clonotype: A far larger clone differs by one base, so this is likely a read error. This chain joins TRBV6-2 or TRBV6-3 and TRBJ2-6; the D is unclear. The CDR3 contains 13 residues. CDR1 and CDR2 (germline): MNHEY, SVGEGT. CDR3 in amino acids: CVSSRPGANVLTF. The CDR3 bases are TGTGTCAGCAGCCGCCCTGGGGCCAACGTCCTGACTTTC.

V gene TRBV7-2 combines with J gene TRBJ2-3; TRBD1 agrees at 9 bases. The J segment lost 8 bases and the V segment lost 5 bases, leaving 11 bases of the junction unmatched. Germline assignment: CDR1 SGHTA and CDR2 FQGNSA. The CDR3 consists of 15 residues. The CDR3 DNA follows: TGTGCCAGCAGCCCCCAACAGGGGGCGCGAGGTACGCAGTATTTT. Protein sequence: CASSPQQGARGTQYF.

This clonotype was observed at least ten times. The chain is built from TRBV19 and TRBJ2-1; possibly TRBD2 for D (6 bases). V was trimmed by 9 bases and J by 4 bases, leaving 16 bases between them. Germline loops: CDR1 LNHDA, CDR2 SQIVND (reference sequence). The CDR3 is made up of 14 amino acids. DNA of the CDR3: TGTGCCAGCCGACGGGAGTCAGTGTACAATGAGCAGTTCTTC. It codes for CASRRESVYNEQFF.

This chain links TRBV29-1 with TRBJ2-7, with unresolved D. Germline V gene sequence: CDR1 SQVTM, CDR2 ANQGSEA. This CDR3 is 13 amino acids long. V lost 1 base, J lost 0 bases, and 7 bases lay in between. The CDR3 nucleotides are TGCAGCGTTGAAGCTCAGGACTCCTACGAGCAGTACTTC. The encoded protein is CSVEAQDSYEQYF.

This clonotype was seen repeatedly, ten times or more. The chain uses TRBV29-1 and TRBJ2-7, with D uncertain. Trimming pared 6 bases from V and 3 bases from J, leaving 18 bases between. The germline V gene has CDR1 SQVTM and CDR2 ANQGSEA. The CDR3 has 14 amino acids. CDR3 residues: CSVQNTKASYEQYF. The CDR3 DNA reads TGCAGCGTCCAAAACACCAAAGCGAGCTACGAGCAGTACTTC.

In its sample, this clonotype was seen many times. CDR3 in amino acids: CASSYQGAAFF. CDR3 sequence (DNA): TGTGCCAGCAGTTATCAGGGAGCAGCTTTCTTT. The genes are TRBV6-5 and TRBJ1-1; D is possibly TRBD1 (5 bases). The CDR3 is 11 amino acids. Germline V lookup: CDR1 MNHEY, CDR2 SVGAGI. Trimming removed 3 bases from V and 10 bases from J, with 9 bases in between.

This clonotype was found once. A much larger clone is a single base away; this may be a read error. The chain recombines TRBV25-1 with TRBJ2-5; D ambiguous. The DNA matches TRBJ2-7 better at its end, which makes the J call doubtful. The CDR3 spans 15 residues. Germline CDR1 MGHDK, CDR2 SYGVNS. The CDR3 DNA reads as TGTGCCACCAGCCTCCGTCGGTGGCCTTCCTACGAGCAGTACTTC. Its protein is CATSLRRWPSYEQYF.

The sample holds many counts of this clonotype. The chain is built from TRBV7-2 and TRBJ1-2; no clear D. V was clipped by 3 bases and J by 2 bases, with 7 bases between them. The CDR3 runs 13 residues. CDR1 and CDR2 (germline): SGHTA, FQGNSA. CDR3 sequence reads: CASSFSPNYGYTF. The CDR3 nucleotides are TGTGCCAGCAGCTTCTCTCCGAACTATGGCTACACCTTC.

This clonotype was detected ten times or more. The DNA of the CDR3 is TGTGCCAGCGGTCGGCGGGACCTTATTAATTCACCCCTCCACTTT. As protein: CASGRRDLINSPLHF. V is TRBV6-1 and J is TRBJ1-6, with D maybe TRBD1 (5 bases). The CDR3 runs 15 residues. The germline CDR1 and CDR2 sequences are MNHNS and SASEGT. V was clipped by 8 bases and J by 6 bases, with 17 bases between them.

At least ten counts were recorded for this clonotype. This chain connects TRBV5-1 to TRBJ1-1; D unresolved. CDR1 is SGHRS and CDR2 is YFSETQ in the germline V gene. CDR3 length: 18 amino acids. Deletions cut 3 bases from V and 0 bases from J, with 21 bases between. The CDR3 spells CASSSQPPAAGVNTEAFF. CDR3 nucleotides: TGCGCCAGCAGCTCACAGCCCCCGGCAGCTGGTGTGAACACTGAAGCTTTCTTT.

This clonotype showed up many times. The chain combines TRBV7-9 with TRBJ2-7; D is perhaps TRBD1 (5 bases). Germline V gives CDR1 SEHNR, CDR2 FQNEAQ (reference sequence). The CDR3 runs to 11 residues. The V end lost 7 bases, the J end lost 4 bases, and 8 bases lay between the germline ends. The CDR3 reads CASTQGYEQYF. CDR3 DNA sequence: TGTGCCAGCACCCAGGGTTACGAGCAGTACTTC.

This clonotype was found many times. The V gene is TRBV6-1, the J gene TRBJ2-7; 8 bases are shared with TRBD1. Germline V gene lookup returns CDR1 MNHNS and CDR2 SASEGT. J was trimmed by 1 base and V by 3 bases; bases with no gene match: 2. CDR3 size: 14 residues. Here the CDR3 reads CASSEQGASYEQYF. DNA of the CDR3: TGTGCCAGCAGTGAGCAGGGGGCTTCCTACGAGCAGTACTTC.

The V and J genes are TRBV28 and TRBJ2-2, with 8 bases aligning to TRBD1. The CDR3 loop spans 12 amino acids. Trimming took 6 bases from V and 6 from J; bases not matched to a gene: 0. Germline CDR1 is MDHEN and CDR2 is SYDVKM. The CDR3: CASRQGAGELFF. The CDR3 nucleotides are TGTGCCAGCAGACAGGGGGCCGGGGAGCTGTTTTTT.

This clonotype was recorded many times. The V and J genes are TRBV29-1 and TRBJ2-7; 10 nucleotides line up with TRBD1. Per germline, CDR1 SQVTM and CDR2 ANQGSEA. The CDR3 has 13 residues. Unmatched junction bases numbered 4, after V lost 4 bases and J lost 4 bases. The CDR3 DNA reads TGCAGCGTTGTGGGGGACAGGGGTTACGAGCAGTACTTC. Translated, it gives CSVVGDRGYEQYF.

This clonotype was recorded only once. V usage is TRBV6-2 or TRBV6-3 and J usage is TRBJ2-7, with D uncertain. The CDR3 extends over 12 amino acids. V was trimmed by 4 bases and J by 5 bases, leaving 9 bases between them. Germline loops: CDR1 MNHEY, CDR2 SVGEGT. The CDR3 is CASSSYHHEQYF. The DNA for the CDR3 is TGTGCCAGCAGTTCCTATCACCACGAGCAGTACTTC.